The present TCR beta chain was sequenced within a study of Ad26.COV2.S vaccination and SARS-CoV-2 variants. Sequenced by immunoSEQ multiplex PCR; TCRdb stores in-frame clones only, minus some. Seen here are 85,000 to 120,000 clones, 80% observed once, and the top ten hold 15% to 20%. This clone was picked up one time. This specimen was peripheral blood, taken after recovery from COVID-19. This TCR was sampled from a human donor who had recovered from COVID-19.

CDR3 DNA: TGTGCCAGTACCCTCGGGACAGGGGAACAAGAGACCCAGTACTTC. Protein product: CASTLGTGEQETQYF. The chain uses TRBV19 and TRBJ2-5; 10 positions match TRBD1. This CDR3 comprises 15 residues. Unmatched junction bases numbered 7, after V lost 7 bases and J lost 2 bases. Germline lookup yields CDR1 LNHDA and CDR2 SQIVND (reference sequence).